This TCR beta chain is from a study of cytotoxic CD8 clonotypes in ibrutinib-treated CLL. The CDR3 contains 15 residues. The germline V gene has CDR1 MDHEN and CDR2 SYDVKM. Repertoires were generated with immunoSEQ multiplex PCR, while TCRdb's copy carries only in-frame clones and drops some. The table lists about 310,000 clones, about 80% of them singletons. The chain recombines TRBV28 with TRBJ2-5; possible D gene TRBD1, 6 bases. The tail of the sequence fits TRBJ2-7 better, so the J call may be wrong. The input for sequencing was PBMCs, taken before ibrutinib treatment. The receptor comes from a human donor with chronic lymphocytic leukemia. In DNA, the CDR3 is TGTGCCAGCAGTTTAGGGGGCGGACAGTTCCACGAGCAGTACTTC. Protein: CASSLGGGQFHEQYF.